The text below deals with one T cell receptor beta chain. Its antigen remains unknown. CDR1 is MNHNS, CDR2 SASEGT, per germline. The CDR3 length is 15 residues. V lost 1 base to trimming and J lost 1 base, with 8 bases between them. The data originate from a study of shared clonotypes between healthy human individuals. Across the whole study: Contributing individuals were a couple of females and three males aged 18 to 49. Study results and limitations: What naive subsets generally showed was a larger estimated richness than memory subsets showed. Shared across a handful of donors were roughly 4.7% of the naive CD4 clonotypes.

Deep-level assay runs were performed. Method: immunoSEQ multiplex PCR; TCRdb's copy keeps in-frame clones and lacks some. Here the sample spans fewer than 1.8 million clones, just under 99% being singletons. This TCR derives from a man aged 30 to 39 in good health. What was sequenced was naive CD4+ T cells sorted from blood. Subset here: CD45RA+ positively selected. The chain recombines TRBV6-1 with TRBJ2-1; no clear D gene. This CDR3 is CASSEGATSYNEQFF. The CDR3 DNA is TGTGCCAGCAGTGAAGGGGCAACATCCTACAATGAGCAGTTCTTC.